This T cell receptor beta chain was recovered during a study of cytomegalovirus exposure and HLA in healthy donors. V gave up 0 bases and J gave up 6 bases, with 13 bases separating them. The CDR3 totals 15 residues. Per the germline V gene, CDR1 is SGHTS and CDR2 is YDEGEE. The PCR ran on 60 Vbeta and 13 Jbeta primers. Using immunoSEQ multiplex PCR, the repertoire was profiled, and TCRdb retains in-frame clones only, with some absent. This table has 180,000 or so clones, 60% to 80% appearing once. The receptor comes from a middle-aged man in good health and CMV-seropositive. Sequenced: PBMCs. The rearrangement links TRBV5-8 to TRBJ1-5; D possibly corresponds to TRBD1 (5 bases). CDR3: CASSLEIGGVQPQHF. The CDR3 DNA is TGTGCCAGCAGCTTGGAAATCGGGGGGGTTCAGCCCCAGCATTTT.